Listed below are T cell receptor beta chains from one sample, sequenced in a study of blood T cell repertoires in COVID-19. The protocol was immunoSEQ multiplex PCR, while the TCRdb copy is restricted to in-frame clones and leaves out a portion. The sample has about 40,000 clones, around 85% seen once. The sample taken for sequencing was peripheral blood. Receptors originate from a woman aged 60-70 years with acute or convalescent COVID-19. Both conserved end residues are part of each CDR3. The D gene is left open where the match is weak. Where a row states a size, it is once, few, many or the class of an expanded clone; other rows omit it.

clone_size	j_call	v_call	cdr3_length	d_call	cdr3_aa	cdr3_nt
.	TRBJ1-6	TRBV4-1	13	.	CASSLIYNSPLHF	TGCGCCAGCAGCCTAATATATAATTCACCCCTCCACTTT
.	TRBJ2-3	TRBV7-2	14	TRBD2	CASRPGLASDTQYF	TGTGCCAGCAGGCCGGGACTAGCCTCAGATACGCAGTATTTT
few	TRBJ2-3	TRBV28	16	TRBD2	CASSHRLADSTDTQYF	TGTGCCAGCAGTCACCGACTAGCGGACAGCACAGATACGCAGTATTTT
once	TRBJ2-1	TRBV3-1/TRBV3-2	14	.	CASSLRWSYNEQFF	TGTGCCAGCAGCCTGAGGTGGTCTTACAATGAGCAGTTCTTC
.	TRBJ1-1	TRBV11-2	16	TRBD1	CASSRGQGLTNTEAFF	TGTGCCAGCAGCCGGGGACAGGGCCTAACGAACACTGAAGCTTTCTTT
few	TRBJ2-5	TRBV9	15	TRBD2	CAGRPGRAYPETQYF	TGTGCCGGACGCCCCGGGAGGGCCTATCCCGAGACCCAGTACTTC
.	TRBJ1-5	TRBV10-3	13	TRBD1	CAISAGGEPAQHF	TGTGCCATCAGTGCAGGGGGCGAACCAGCCCAGCATTTT
.	TRBJ2-4	TRBV5-8	16	TRBD2	CASSLSSEREVIIQYF	TGTGCCAGCAGCTTAAGTTCCGAGCGGGAGGTAATCATTCAGTACTTC
.	TRBJ2-1	TRBV4-1	14	TRBD2	CASSQGLAGGYVLF	TGCGCCAGCAGCCAAGGACTAGCGGGGGGATACGTTCTCTTC
.	TRBJ1-2	TRBV7-3	15	.	CASSLTPGSSYGYTF	TGTGCCAGCAGCTTAACTCCGGGTTCCTCTTATGGCTACACCTTC
few	TRBJ2-7	TRBV19	17	TRBD2	CASSGTSGSLRTGEQYF	TGTGCCAGTAGTGGGACTAGCGGTTCACTACGGACCGGGGAGCAGTACTTC
.	TRBJ2-7	TRBV6-6	16	TRBD1	CASRYGRQGRYDEQYF	TGTGCCAGCAGGTACGGTCGACAGGGGAGGTACGACGAGCAGTACTTC
.	TRBJ2-5	TRBV24-1	15	TRBD2	CATAGAGGTQETQYF	TGTGCCACCGCAGGAGCGGGAGGCACCCAAGAGACCCAGTACTTC
.	TRBJ1-1	TRBV12-5	13	.	CASGVRGGSEAFF	TGTGCTAGTGGGGTGCGAGGTGGGTCTGAAGCTTTCTTT
.	TRBJ2-5	TRBV29-1	12	.	CSVGGHQETQYF	TGCAGCGTTGGAGGGCACCAAGAGACCCAGTACTTC
.	TRBJ2-7	TRBV15	15	TRBD1	CATSRDARGLNEQYF	TGTGCCACCAGCAGAGATGCCAGGGGGCTCAACGAGCAGTACTTC
.	TRBJ2-7	TRBV5-5	15	.	CASSTTVGNAYEQYF	TGTGCCAGCAGCACCACCGTGGGCAATGCCTACGAGCAGTACTTC
.	TRBJ2-3	TRBV7-3	15	TRBD1	CASSPSGQPTDTQYF	TGTGCCAGCAGCCCGTCGGGACAGCCCACAGATACGCAGTATTTT
few	TRBJ1-2	TRBV28	15	.	CASSFGQPPDYGYTF	TGTGCCAGCAGTTTCGGACAGCCCCCTGACTATGGCTACACCTTC
.	TRBJ2-7	TRBV3-1/TRBV3-2	15	.	CASSQATGFTYEQYF	TGTGCCAGCAGCCAAGCGACCGGGTTCACCTACGAGCAGTACTTC
.	TRBJ1-2	TRBV19	14	TRBD1	CAAQGQGSGYGYTF	TGTGCCGCTCAGGGACAGGGGTCGGGCTATGGCTACACCTTC
.	TRBJ1-2	TRBV19	14	TRBD1	CASSMRRDSYGYTF	TGTGCCAGTAGTATGAGGAGGGACAGCTATGGCTACACCTTC
.	TRBJ2-7	TRBV10-3	12	.	CAMGTLVSEQYF	TGTGCCATGGGGACACTTGTTAGCGAGCAGTACTTC
.	TRBJ1-1	TRBV3-1/TRBV3-2	13	.	CASSQDTRREAFF	TGTGCCAGCAGCCAAGATACGAGGAGAGAAGCTTTCTTT
.	TRBJ1-3	TRBV7-2	16	.	CASSLVSAGAGNTIYF	TGTGCCAGCAGCTTAGTTTCGGCAGGTGCTGGAAACACCATATATTTT
.	TRBJ2-5	TRBV6-5	13	.	CASMRQGQETQYF	TGTGCCAGCATGCGGCAGGGGCAAGAGACCCAGTACTTC
.	TRBJ1-6	TRBV28	17	TRBD1	CASSLFVGTGRYSPLHF	TGTGCCAGCAGTTTATTCGTCGGGACAGGGCGGTATTCACCCCTCCACTTT
.	TRBJ1-1	TRBV30	15	.	CAWSALEARVSEAFF	TGTGCCTGGAGCGCGCTAGAGGCTCGGGTCTCTGAAGCTTTCTTT
few	TRBJ1-1	TRBV5-1	18	TRBD1	CASSLSGTGLSMNTEAFF	TGCGCCAGCAGCTTGTCTGGGACAGGGCTTTCAATGAACACTGAAGCTTTCTTT
.	TRBJ2-3	TRBV28	18	.	CASSWKNSLGLGTDTQYF	TGTGCCAGCAGTTGGAAAAACTCACTAGGGTTGGGAACAGATACGCAGTATTTT
.	TRBJ1-1	TRBV28	14	.	CASSYGGRLTEAFF	TGTGCCAGCAGTTATGGAGGAAGGCTGACTGAAGCTTTCTTT
.	TRBJ1-5	TRBV29-1	13	TRBD1	CSVDTGVNQPQHF	TGCAGCGTTGACACAGGGGTAAATCAGCCCCAGCATTTT
.	TRBJ2-7	TRBV19	15	TRBD1	CASSILGQGTYEQYF	TGTGCCAGTAGTATCTTGGGACAGGGTACCTACGAGCAGTACTTC
.	TRBJ2-4	TRBV18	16	TRBD2	CASSPGLAGGPDIQYF	TGTGCCAGCTCACCAGGACTAGCGGGAGGTCCTGACATTCAGTACTTC
few	TRBJ2-2	TRBV7-9	13	.	CASSRPRAGELFF	TGTGCCAGCAGCCGTCCGAGAGCCGGGGAGCTGTTTTTT
.	TRBJ2-1	TRBV18	14	.	CASQPRATVNEQFF	TGTGCCAGCCAACCAAGAGCGACAGTAAATGAGCAGTTCTTC
.	TRBJ2-1	TRBV7-2	18	TRBD2	CASSLVGSAGGSYNEQFF	TGTGCCAGCAGCTTAGTTGGTTCGGCGGGAGGGTCCTACAATGAGCAGTTCTTC
few	TRBJ2-5	TRBV28	13	TRBD1	CASRMGQRGTQYF	TGTGCCAGCAGAATGGGACAGAGGGGGACCCAGTACTTC
.	TRBJ1-4	TRBV15	13	.	CATSTAIRDAPFF	TGTGCCACCAGCACTGCAATCCGGGATGCCCCCTTTTTT
.	TRBJ2-5	TRBV14	19	TRBD2	CASSQAGLAGVQWEETQYF	TGTGCCAGCAGCCAAGCGGGACTAGCGGGAGTACAGTGGGAGGAGACCCAGTACTTC
.	TRBJ2-3	TRBV2	15	.	CASNAHSLSTDTQYF	TGTGCCAGTAACGCCCACAGCTTGAGCACAGATACGCAGTATTTT
.	TRBJ1-1	TRBV28	15	TRBD1	CASSLGQGAWTEAFF	TGTGCCAGCAGTTTAGGCCAGGGGGCTTGGACTGAAGCTTTCTTT
.	TRBJ1-2	TRBV15	14	.	CATSSRQRKYGYTF	TGTGCCACCAGCAGCAGACAGAGGAAGTATGGCTACACCTTC
few	TRBJ2-7	TRBV28	12	.	CASSRLKSEQYF	TGTGCCAGCAGTCGCCTAAAAAGCGAGCAGTACTTC
.	TRBJ2-1	TRBV7-3	16	.	CASSLTPTAAVNEQFF	TGTGCCAGCAGCTTAACCCCAACTGCGGCTGTTAATGAGCAGTTCTTC
.	TRBJ1-6	TRBV9	13	.	CASARQDNSPLHF	TGTGCCAGCGCTCGACAGGATAATTCACCCCTCCACTTT
.	TRBJ1-5	TRBV6-5	15	.	CASSPGKGGNQPQHF	TGTGCCAGCAGCCCAGGAAAGGGGGGCAATCAGCCCCAGCATTTT
once	TRBJ1-2	TRBV6-1	16	TRBD1	CASSEILQGAFYGYTF	TGTGCCAGCAGTGAGATTTTACAGGGGGCGTTCTATGGCTACACCTTC
.	TRBJ2-1	TRBV19	17	.	CASSIYGGASSYNEQFF	TGTGCCAGTAGTATCTACGGCGGGGCGAGCTCCTACAATGAGCAGTTCTTC
.	TRBJ1-2	TRBV18	12	TRBD1	CASSSGGNGYTF	TGTGCCAGCTCCTCAGGGGGCAATGGCTACACCTTC
.	TRBJ1-5	TRBV2	15	TRBD1	CASSKQGAQSQPQHF	TGTGCCAGCAGCAAACAGGGGGCGCAGAGCCAGCCCCAGCATTTT
.	TRBJ1-1	TRBV4-2	15	.	CASSQNGGEDAEAFF	TGTGCCAGCAGCCAAAACGGTGGGGAGGATGCTGAAGCTTTCTTT
.	TRBJ2-3	TRBV2	14	.	CASSDGLITDTQYF	TGTGCCAGCAGTGATGGACTTATCACAGATACGCAGTATTTT
few	TRBJ1-5	TRBV30	13	TRBD1	CAWDRGQDQPQHF	TGTGCCTGGGACAGGGGGCAGGATCAGCCCCAGCATTTT